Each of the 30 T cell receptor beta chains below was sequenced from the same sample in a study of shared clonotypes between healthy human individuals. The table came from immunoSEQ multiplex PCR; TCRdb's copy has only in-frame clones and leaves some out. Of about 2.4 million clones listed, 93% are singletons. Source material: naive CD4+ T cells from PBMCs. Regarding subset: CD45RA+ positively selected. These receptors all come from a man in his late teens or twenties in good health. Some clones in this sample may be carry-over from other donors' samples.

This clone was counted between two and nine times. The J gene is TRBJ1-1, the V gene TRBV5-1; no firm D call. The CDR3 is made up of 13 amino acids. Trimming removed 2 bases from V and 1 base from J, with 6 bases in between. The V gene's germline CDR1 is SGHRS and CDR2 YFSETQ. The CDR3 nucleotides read TGCGCCAGCAGCTTCTACAGGAACACTGAAGCTTTCTTT. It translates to CASSFYRNTEAFF.

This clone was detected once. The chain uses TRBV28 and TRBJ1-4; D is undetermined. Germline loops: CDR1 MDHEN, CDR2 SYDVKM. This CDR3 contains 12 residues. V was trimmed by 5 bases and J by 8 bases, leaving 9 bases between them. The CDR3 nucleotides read TGTGCCAGCAGTCTAATTCGAGAAAAACTGTTTTTT. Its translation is CASSLIREKLFF.

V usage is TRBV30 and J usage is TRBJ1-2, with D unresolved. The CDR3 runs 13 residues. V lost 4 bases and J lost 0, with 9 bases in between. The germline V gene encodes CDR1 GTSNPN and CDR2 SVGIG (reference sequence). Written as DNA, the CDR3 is TGTGCCTGGACAGGCTCAGCTAACTATGGCTACACCTTC. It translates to CAWTGSANYGYTF.

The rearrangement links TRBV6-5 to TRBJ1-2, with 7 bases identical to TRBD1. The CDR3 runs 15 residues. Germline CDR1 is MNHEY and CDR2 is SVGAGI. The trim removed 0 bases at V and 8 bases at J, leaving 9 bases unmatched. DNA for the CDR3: TGTGCCAGCAGTTACTCTCCAGGGGGGCCACTAGGCTACACCTTC. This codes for CASSYSPGGPLGYTF.

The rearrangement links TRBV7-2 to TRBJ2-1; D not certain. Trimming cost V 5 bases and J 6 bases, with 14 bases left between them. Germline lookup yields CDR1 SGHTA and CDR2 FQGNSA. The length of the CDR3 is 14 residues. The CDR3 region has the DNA TGTGCCAGCAGCCTAAAGGCTCGCGCCAATGAGCAGTTCTTC. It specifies CASSLKARANEQFF.

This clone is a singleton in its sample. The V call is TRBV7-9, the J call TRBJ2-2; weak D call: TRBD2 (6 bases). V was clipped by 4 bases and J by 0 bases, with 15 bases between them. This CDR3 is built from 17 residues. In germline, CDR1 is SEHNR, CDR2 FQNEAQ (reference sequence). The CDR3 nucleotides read TGTGCCAGCAGCTCCCTCGGGACGGGAGCGAACACCGGGGAGCTGTTTTTT. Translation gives CASSSLGTGANTGELFF.

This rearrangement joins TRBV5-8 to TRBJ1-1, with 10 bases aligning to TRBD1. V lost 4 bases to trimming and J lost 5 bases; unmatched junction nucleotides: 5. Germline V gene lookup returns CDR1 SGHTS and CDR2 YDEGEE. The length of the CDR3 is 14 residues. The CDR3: CASSTGTGVTEAFF. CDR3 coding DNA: TGTGCCAGCAGCACCGGGACAGGGGTAACTGAAGCTTTCTTT.

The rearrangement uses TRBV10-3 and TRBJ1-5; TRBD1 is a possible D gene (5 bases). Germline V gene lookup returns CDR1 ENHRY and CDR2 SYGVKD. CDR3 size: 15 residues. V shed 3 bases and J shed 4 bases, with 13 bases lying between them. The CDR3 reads CAISELRGENQPQHF. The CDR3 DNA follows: TGTGCCATCAGTGAATTGAGAGGGGAAAATCAGCCCCAGCATTTT.

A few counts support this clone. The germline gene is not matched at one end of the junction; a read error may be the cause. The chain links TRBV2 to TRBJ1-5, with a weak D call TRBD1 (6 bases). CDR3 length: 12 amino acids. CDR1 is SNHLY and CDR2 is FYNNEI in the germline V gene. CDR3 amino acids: CASTQGKQPQHF. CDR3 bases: TGTGCCAGCACACAGGGCAAGCAGCCCCAGCATTTT.

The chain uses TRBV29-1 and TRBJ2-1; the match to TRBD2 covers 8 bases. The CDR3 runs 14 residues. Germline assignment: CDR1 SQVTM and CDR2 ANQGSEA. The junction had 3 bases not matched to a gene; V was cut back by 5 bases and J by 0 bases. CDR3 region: CSVFGRVSYNEQFF. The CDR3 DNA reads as TGCAGCGTTTTCGGGAGGGTCTCCTACAATGAGCAGTTCTTC.

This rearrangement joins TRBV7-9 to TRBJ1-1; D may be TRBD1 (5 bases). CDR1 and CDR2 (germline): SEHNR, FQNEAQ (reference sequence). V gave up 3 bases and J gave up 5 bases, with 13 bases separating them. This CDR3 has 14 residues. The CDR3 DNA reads TGTGCCAGCAGCTTGGGGGGTGGGCTAACTGAAGCTTTCTTT. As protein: CASSLGGGLTEAFF.

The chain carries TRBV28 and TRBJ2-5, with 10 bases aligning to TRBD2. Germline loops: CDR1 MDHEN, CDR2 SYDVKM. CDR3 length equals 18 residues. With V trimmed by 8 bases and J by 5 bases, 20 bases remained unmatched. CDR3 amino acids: CASVPSSGRGGGRETQYF. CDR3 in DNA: TGTGCCAGCGTCCCCTCTAGCGGGAGAGGTGGGGGCAGGGAGACCCAGTACTTC.

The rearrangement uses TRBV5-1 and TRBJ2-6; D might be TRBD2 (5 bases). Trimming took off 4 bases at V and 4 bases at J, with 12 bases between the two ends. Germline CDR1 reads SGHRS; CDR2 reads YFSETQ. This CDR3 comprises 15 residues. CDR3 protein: CASSPDLTGANVLTF. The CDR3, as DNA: TGCGCCAGCAGCCCGGACTTGACCGGGGCCAACGTCCTGACTTTC.

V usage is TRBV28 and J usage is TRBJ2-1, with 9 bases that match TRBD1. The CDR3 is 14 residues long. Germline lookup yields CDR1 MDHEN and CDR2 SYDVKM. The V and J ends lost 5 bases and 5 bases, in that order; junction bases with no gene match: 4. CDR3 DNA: TGTGCCAGCAGTGGGGACAGGGACAACAATGAGCAGTTCTTC. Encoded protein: CASSGDRDNNEQFF.

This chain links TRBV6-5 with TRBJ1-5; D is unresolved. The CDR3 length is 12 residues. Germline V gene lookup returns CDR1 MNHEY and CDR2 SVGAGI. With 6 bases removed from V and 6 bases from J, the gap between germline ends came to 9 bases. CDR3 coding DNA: TGTGCCAGCAGCGGAATTGGTCAGCCCCAGCATTTT. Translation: CASSGIGQPQHF.

The chain's CDR3 is CASSPTSGKTDTQYF. CDR3 coding DNA: TGCGCCAGCAGCCCAACTAGCGGGAAGACAGATACGCAGTATTTT. This chain joins TRBV10-2 and TRBJ2-3; 10 positions agree with TRBD2. CDR3 length: 15 residues. V shed 6 bases and J 3 bases; nucleotides not matched to a gene: 6. Germline values: CDR1 WSHSY, CDR2 SAAADI.

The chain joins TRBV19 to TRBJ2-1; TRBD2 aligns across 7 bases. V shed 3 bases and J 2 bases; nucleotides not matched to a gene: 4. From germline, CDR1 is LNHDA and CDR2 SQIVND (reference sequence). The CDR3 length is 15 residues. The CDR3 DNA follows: TGTGCCAGTAGTATTCCAGCGGGGACCTACAATGAGCAGTTCTTC. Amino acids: CASSIPAGTYNEQFF.

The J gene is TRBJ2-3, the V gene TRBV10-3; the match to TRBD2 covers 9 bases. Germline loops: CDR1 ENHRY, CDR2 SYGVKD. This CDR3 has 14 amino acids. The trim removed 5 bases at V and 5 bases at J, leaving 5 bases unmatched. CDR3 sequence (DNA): TGTGCCATCAGTATAGCGGGAGATGGAGATACGCAGTATTTT. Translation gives CAISIAGDGDTQYF.

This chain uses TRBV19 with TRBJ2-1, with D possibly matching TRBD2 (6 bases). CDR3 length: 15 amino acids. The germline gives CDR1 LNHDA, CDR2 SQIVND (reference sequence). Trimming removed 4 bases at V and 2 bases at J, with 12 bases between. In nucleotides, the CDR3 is TGTGCCAGTAGTAGCTTGCGGACTACCTACAATGAGCAGTTCTTC. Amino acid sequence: CASSSLRTTYNEQFF.

The CDR3 here is CASSLSLAGATGELFF. CDR3 bases: TGTGCCAGCAGCTTAAGCCTAGCGGGAGCCACCGGGGAGCTGTTTTTT. The V and J genes are TRBV7-3 and TRBJ2-2; 10 bases match TRBD2. Trimming removed 1 base from V and 4 bases from J; junction bases left unmatched: 3. Germline V lookup: CDR1 SGHTA, CDR2 FQGTGA. This CDR3 region has 16 residues.

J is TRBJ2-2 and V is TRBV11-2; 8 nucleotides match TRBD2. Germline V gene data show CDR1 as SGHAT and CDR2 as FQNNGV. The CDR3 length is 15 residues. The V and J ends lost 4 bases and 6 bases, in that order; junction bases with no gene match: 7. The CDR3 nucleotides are TGTGCCAGCAGCTCCAGGACTAGCCAAGCCGGGGAGCTGTTTTTT. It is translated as CASSSRTSQAGELFF.

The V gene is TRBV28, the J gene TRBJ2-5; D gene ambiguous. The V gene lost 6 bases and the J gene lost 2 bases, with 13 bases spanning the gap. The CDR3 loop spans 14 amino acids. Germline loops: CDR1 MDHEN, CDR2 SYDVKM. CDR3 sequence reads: CASSRSSGQETQYF. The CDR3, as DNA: TGTGCCAGCAGCCGTAGCTCCGGACAAGAGACCCAGTACTTC.

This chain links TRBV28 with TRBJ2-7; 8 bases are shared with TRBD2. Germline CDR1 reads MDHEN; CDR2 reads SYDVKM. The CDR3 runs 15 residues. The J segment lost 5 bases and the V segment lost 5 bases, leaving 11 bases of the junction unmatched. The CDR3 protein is CASSTTGLGRDEQYF. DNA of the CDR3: TGTGCCAGCAGTACGACGGGACTAGGACGCGACGAGCAGTACTTC.

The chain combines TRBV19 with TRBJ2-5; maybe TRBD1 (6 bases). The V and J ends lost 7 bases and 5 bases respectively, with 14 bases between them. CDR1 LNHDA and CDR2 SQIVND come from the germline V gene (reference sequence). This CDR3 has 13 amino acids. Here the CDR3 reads CASTSTGTETQYF. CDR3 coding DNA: TGTGCCAGTACCTCAACAGGGACCGAGACCCAGTACTTC. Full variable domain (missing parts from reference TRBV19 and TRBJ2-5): DGGITQSPKYLFRKEGQNVTLSCEQNLNHDAMYWYRQDPGQGLRLIYYSQIVNDFQKGDIAEGYSVSREKKESFPLTVTSAQKNPTAFYLCASTSTGTETQYFGPGTRLLVL.

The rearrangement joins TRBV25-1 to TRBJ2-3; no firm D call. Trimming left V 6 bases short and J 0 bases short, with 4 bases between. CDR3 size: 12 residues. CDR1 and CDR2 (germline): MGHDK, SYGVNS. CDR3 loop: CASRRSTDTQYF. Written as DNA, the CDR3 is TGTGCCAGCAGGCGAAGCACAGATACGCAGTATTTT.

In nucleotides, the CDR3 is TGTGCCAGCAGCCAAGAGATGAAGTCGCTTTATGGGCTAGGACAGCCCCAGCATTTT. It yields the protein CASSQEMKSLYGLGQPQHF. The J gene is TRBJ1-5, the V gene TRBV14; D is undetermined. CDR3 length equals 19 residues. Germline V gene sequence: CDR1 SGHDN, CDR2 FVKESK. Deletions cut 0 bases from V and 7 bases from J, with 25 bases between.

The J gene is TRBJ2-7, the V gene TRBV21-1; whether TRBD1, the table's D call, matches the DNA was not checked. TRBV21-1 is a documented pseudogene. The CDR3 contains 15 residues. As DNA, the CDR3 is TGTGCCAGCAGCACTTACCGGGACAGGGAATACGAGCAGTACTTC. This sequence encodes CASSTYRDREYEQYF.

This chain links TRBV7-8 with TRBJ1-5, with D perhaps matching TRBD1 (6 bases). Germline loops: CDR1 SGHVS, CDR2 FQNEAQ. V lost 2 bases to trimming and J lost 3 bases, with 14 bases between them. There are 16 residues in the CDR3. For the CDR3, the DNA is TGTGCCAGCAGCTTACAACAGGGTACAAACAATCAGCCCCAGCATTTT. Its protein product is CASSLQQGTNNQPQHF.

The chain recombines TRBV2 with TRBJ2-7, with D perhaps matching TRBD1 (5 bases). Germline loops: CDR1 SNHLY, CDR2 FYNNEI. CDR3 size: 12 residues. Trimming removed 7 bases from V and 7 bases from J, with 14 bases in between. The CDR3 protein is CASNQGPEEQYF. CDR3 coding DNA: TGTGCCAGCAATCAGGGCCCGGAAGAGCAGTACTTC.

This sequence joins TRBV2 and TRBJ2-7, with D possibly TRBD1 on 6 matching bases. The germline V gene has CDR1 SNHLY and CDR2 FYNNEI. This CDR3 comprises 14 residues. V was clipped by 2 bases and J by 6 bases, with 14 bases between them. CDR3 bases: TGTGCCAGCAGTGAAACTCCAGGGGCTGGCGAGCAGTACTTC. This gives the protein CASSETPGAGEQYF.